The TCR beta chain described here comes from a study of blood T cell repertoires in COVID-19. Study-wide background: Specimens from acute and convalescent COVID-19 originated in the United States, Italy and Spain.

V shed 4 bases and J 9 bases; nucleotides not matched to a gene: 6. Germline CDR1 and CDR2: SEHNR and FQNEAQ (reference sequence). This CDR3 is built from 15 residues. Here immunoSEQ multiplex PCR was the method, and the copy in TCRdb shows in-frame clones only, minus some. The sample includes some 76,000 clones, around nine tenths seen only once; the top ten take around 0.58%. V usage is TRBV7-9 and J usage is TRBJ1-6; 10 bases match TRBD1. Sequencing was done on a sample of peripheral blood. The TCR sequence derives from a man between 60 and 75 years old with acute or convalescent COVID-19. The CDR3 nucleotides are TGTGCCAGCAGCTCACCGGGACAGGGGTTTTCACCCCTCCACTTT. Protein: CASSSPGQGFSPLHF.